What follows describes a single TCR beta chain. Germline CDR1 GTSNPN, CDR2 SVGIG (reference sequence). The CDR3 is made up of 15 amino acids. Trimming cost V 2 bases and J 2 bases, with 13 bases left between them. These data belong to a study of blood T cell repertoires in COVID-19. Overall study: Nucleic acid was either cDNA or gDNA, and it came from T cells, B-cell-depleted T cells, or PBMCs.

Method: immunoSEQ multiplex PCR; TCRdb's copy keeps in-frame clones and lacks some. The sample contains about 180,000 clones, more than 85% of which appear only once. Ages ranged from about 18 to 89 years, with residence in about two dozen US areas. Sequencing was carried out using PBMCs or T cells enriched from blood (not recorded which). The TCR was taken from a human donor with acute COVID-19. The donor label of this sample is uncertain. V and J are TRBV30 and TRBJ1-3; a possible D gene is TRBD1 (5 bases). The CDR3 here is CAWSLSGRTGNTIYF. The CDR3 nucleotides read TGTGCCTGGAGTCTCTCAGGGCGAACTGGAAACACCATATATTTT.